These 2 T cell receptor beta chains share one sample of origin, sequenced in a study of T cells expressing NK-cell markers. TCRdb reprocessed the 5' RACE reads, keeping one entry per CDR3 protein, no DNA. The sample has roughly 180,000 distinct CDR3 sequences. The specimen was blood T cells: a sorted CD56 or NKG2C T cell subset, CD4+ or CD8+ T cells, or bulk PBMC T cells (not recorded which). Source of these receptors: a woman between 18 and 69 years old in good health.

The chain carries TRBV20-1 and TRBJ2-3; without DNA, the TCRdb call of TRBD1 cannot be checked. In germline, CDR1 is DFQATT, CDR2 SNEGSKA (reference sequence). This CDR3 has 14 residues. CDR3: CSARWGGNTDTQYF.

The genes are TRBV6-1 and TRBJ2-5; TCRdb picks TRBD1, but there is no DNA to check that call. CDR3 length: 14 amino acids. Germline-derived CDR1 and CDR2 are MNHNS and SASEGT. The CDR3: CASSPPPDSETQYF.